The next 16 T cell receptor beta chains were all read from a single sample in a study of identical twins. TCRdb ran MiXCR on the 5' RACE reads and lists one entry per CDR3 protein. In the table there are roughly 720,000 distinct CDR3 sequences, roughly 20% of which are singletons. The same data also contributed to another study, on T cells expressing NK-cell markers.

Material: PBMCs. These receptors were taken from a woman under 30 in good health.

This rearrangement joins TRBV5-1 to TRBJ2-1, with D possibly matching TRBD2 (5 bases). Germline assignment: CDR1 SGHRS and CDR2 YFSETQ. Between the trimmed V and J ends, which lost 2 bases and 1 base, there was a span of 10 bases. The CDR3 is 15 residues long. The CDR3 sequence is CASSFPSGSYNEQFF. Here the CDR3 DNA reads TGCGCCAGCAGCTTCCCCAGCGGTTCCTACAATGAGCAGTTCTTC.

There are a few counts of this clonotype. This chain links TRBV6-2 or TRBV6-3 with TRBJ2-5; 7 bases are a match to TRBD2. The germline CDR1 and CDR2 sequences are MNHEY and SVGEGT. The CDR3 contains 16 residues. With 6 bases clipped from V and 0 bases from J, the junction kept 10 bases outside the gene matches. CDR3 in DNA: TGTGCCAGCAGATCGATTGGACTAGTCAACCAAGAGACCCAGTACTTC. Its translation is CASRSIGLVNQETQYF.

A few counts support this clonotype. The chain is built from TRBV3-1 and TRBJ2-3; no definite D call. The CDR3 totals 14 residues. The germline CDR1 and CDR2 sequences are LGHDT and YNNKEL (reference sequence). The V and J ends lost 8 bases and 5 bases respectively, with 17 bases between them. In DNA form, the CDR3 reads TGTGCCAGCGGCGAGACTCTAGTGGGAGATACGCAGTATTTT. Amino acid sequence: CASGETLVGDTQYF.

This clonotype has a handful of counts. The J gene is TRBJ2-3, the V gene TRBV12-3 or TRBV12-4; no definite D call. The CDR3 loop spans 13 amino acids. The ends were cut back, 5 bases at V and 5 bases at J, with 11 bases in the middle. CDR3 in DNA: TGTGCCAGCAGTCCCCGGGCGGAAGATACGCAGTATTTT. Encoded protein: CASSPRAEDTQYF.

V is TRBV5-6 and J is TRBJ1-2; TRBD1 is a possible D gene (6 bases). V shed 5 bases and J shed 5 bases, with 13 bases lying between them. CDR3 length: 13 residues. Germline V lookup: CDR1 SGHDT, CDR2 YYEEEE. For the CDR3, the DNA is TGTGCCAGCAGTTCGCAGGGGCCATATGGCTACACCTTC. This encodes CASSSQGPYGYTF.

This chain uses TRBV5-1 with TRBJ1-1, with D unresolved. Between the trimmed V and J ends, which lost 0 bases and 2 bases, there was a span of 11 bases. Germline CDR1 and CDR2: SGHRS and YFSETQ. This CDR3 spans 15 amino acids. For the CDR3, the DNA is TGCGCCAGCAGCTTGGGGGGATCTGGAAACACTGAAGCTTTCTTT. It yields the protein CASSLGGSGNTEAFF.

The CDR3 DNA follows: TGTGCCAGCAATCCGGGTGCAGGGGCTAATTCACCCCTCCACTTT. This translates into CASNPGAGANSPLHF. The chain employs TRBV12-3 or TRBV12-4 and TRBJ1-6, with D possibly TRBD1 on 6 matching bases. This CDR3 spans 15 amino acids. V shed 7 bases and J shed 6 bases, with 16 bases lying between them.

There are a few counts of this clonotype. V usage is TRBV29-1 and J usage is TRBJ1-2; D possibly corresponds to TRBD1 (5 bases). The V gene lost 7 bases and the J gene lost 7 bases, with 13 bases spanning the gap. This CDR3 has 11 residues. The germline CDR1 and CDR2 sequences are SQVTM and ANQGSEA. The CDR3 loop is CSAAMGGGYTF. In DNA form, the CDR3 reads TGCAGCGCCGCAATGGGGGGTGGCTACACCTTC. The full variable domain, in which reference TRBV29-1 and TRBJ1-2 provide the parts outside the CDR3, is SAVISQKPSRDICQRGTSLTIQCQVDSQVTMMFWYRQQPGQSLTLIATANQGSEATYESGFVIDKFPISRPNLTFSTLTVSNMSPEDSSIYLCSAAMGGGYTFGSGTRLTVV.

This clonotype was counted only a few times. The rearrangement links TRBV6-6 to TRBJ2-7; D gene ambiguous. Germline-derived CDR1 and CDR2 are MNHNY and SVGAGI (reference sequence). This CDR3 region has 12 residues. V was cut by 2 bases and J by 7 bases, with 9 bases left in between. The CDR3 coding sequence is TGTGCCAGCAGTTACATCTCCGGAGAGCAGTACTTC. Its protein product is CASSYISGEQYF.

The chain recombines TRBV6-1 with TRBJ1-2, with 9 bases identical to TRBD1. CDR3 length: 14 amino acids. Germline assignment: CDR1 MNHNS and CDR2 SASEGT. V gave up 8 bases and J gave up 4 bases; unmatched junction bases: 8. CDR3 sequence reads: CASALGTGSYGYTF. The DNA of the CDR3 is TGTGCCAGCGCACTGGGGACAGGGAGCTATGGCTACACCTTC.

This clonotype has at least ten counts. The CDR3 reads CASSLRAGGENIQYF. CDR3 bases: TGTGCCAGCAGCTTACGAGCGGGGGGCGAGAACATTCAGTACTTC. The rearrangement uses TRBV7-9 and TRBJ2-4; 9 bases agree with TRBD2. CDR1 SEHNR and CDR2 FQNEAQ come from the germline V gene (reference sequence). Trimming at V came to 2 bases and at J to 7 bases, leaving 6 bases not matched to a gene. This CDR3 has 15 amino acids.

This clonotype was seen a handful of times. V is TRBV6-1 and J is TRBJ1-2; D not certain. V gave up 6 bases and J gave up 3 bases, with 11 bases separating them. This CDR3 has 13 residues. CDR1 and CDR2 (germline): MNHNS, SASEGT. CDR3 protein: CASRRDEHYGYTF. CDR3 DNA sequence: TGTGCCAGCAGACGCGACGAGCACTATGGCTACACCTTC.

This chain joins TRBV20-1 and TRBJ1-5; D not resolved. This CDR3 region has 10 residues. The germline gives CDR1 DFQATT, CDR2 SNEGSKA (reference sequence). Trimming left V 4 bases short and J 9 bases short, with 7 bases between. The CDR3 bases are TGCAGTGCTACCCGTCGGCCCCAGCATTTT. This translates into CSATRRPQHF.

This clonotype was picked up many times. The rearrangement uses TRBV24-1 and TRBJ2-1; 8 bases map to TRBD2. The CDR3 is made up of 15 amino acids. Germline-derived CDR1 and CDR2 are KGHDR and SFDVKD. V lost 3 bases to trimming and J lost 7 bases; unmatched junction nucleotides: 7. The CDR3 spells CATSDGRGGRNEQFF. For the CDR3, the DNA is TGTGCCACCAGTGATGGACGGGGGGGCCGAAATGAGCAGTTCTTC.

This chain connects TRBV12-3 or TRBV12-4 to TRBJ2-5; the D gene could be TRBD1 or TRBD2 (5 bases each). V was cut by 1 base and J by 6 bases, with 15 bases left in between. The CDR3 covers 15 residues. CDR3 protein: CASSLGAGSVQTQYF. Here the CDR3 DNA reads TGTGCCAGCAGTTTAGGGGCAGGGAGTGTCCAGACCCAGTACTTC.

The chain recombines TRBV20-1 with TRBJ2-7; weak D call: TRBD1 (6 bases). Looked up from germline, CDR1 is DFQATT and CDR2 is SNEGSKA (reference sequence). The CDR3 length is 12 residues. Deletions cut 6 bases from V and 3 bases from J, with 12 bases between. The CDR3 region has the DNA TGCAGTGCCACCACAGGGTACTACGAGCAGTACTTC. As protein: CSATTGYYEQYF.